The 3 T cell receptor beta chains in this list originate from one sample, sequenced in a study of blood T cell repertoires in COVID-19. TCRdb's table, derived via immunoSEQ multiplex PCR, lists solely in-frame clones and lacks some. Here the sample spans about 440,000 clones, 80% to 90% being singletons. The sequencing sample was made of peripheral blood. The receptors shown here come from a woman between 25 and 40 years old with acute or convalescent COVID-19.

V is TRBV10-3 and J is TRBJ2-1, with 14 bases that match TRBD2. The CDR3 is made up of 16 amino acids. Germline V gives CDR1 ENHRY, CDR2 SYGVKD. Trimming removed 5 bases from V and 10 bases from J; junction bases left unmatched: 10. The CDR3 loop reads CAISMTSGGGAREQFF. CDR3 nucleotide sequence: TGTGCCATCAGTATGACTAGCGGGGGGGGTGCTAGGGAGCAGTTCTTC.

This chain uses TRBV2 with TRBJ2-6; 7 bases map to TRBD2. The germline V gene has CDR1 SNHLY and CDR2 FYNNEI. The CDR3 loop spans 20 amino acids. The trim removed 6 bases at V and 4 bases at J, leaving 21 bases unmatched. CDR3 nucleotide sequence: TGTGCCAGCAGCGATGCGGGGGTGATCAGGGTATCAACCGGGGCCAACGTCCTGACTTTC. This codes for CASSDAGVIRVSTGANVLTF.

The chain carries TRBV11-2 and TRBJ1-2, with D hard to call. Per the germline V gene, CDR1 is SGHAT and CDR2 is FQNNGV. CDR3 length: 16 amino acids. Trimming left V 0 bases short and J 2 bases short, with 13 bases between. Here the CDR3 reads CASSLDMRQSNYGYTF. Here the CDR3 DNA reads TGTGCCAGCAGCTTAGATATGCGGCAGTCGAACTATGGCTACACCTTC.